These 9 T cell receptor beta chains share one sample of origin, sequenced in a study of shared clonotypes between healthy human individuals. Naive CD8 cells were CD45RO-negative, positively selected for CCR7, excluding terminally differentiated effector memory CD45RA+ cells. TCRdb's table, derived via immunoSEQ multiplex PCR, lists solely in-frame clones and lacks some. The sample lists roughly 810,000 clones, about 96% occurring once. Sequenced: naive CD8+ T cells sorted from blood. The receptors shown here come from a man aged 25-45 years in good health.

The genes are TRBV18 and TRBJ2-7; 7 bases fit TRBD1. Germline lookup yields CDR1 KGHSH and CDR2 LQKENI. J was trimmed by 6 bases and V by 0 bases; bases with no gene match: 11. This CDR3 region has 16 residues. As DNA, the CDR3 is TGTGCCAGCTCACCACCTGGGACAGCTCGGAGGAGCGAGCAGTACTTC. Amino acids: CASSPPGTARRSEQYF.

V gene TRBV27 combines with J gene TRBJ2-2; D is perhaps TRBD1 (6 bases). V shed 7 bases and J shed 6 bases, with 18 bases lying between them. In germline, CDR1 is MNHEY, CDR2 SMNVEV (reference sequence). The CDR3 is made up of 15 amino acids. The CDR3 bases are TGTGCCAGCATAGGGGGTTCGTATCGGCCCGGGGAGCTGTTTTTT. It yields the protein CASIGGSYRPGELFF.

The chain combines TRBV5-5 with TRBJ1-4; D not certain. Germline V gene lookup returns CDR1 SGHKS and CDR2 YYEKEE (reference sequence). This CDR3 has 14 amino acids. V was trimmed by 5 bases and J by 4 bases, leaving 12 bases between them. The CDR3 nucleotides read TGTGCCAGCAGTACAGAGCACAGTAATGAAAAACTGTTTTTT. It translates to CASSTEHSNEKLFF.

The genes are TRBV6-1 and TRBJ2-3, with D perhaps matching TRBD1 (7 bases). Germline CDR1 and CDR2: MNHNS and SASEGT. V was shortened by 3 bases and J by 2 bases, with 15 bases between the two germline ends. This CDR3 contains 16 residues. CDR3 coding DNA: TGTGCCAGCAGTGAGTGGAGGGGGCGCGACACAGATACGCAGTATTTT. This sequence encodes CASSEWRGRDTDTQYF.

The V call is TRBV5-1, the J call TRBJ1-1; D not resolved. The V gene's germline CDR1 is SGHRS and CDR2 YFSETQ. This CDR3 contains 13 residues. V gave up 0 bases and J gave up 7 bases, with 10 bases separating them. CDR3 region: CASSLEIRDEAFF. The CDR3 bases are TGCGCCAGCAGCTTGGAGATTAGGGATGAAGCTTTCTTT.

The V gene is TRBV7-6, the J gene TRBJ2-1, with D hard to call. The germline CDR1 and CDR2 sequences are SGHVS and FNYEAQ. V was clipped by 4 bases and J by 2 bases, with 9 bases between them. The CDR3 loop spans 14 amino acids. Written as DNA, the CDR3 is TGTGCCAGCAGCTCGAGTCTAGCCTACAATGAGCAGTTCTTC. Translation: CASSSSLAYNEQFF.

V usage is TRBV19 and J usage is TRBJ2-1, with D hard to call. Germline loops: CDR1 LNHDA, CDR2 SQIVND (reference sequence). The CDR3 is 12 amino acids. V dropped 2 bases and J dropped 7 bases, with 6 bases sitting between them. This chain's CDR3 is CASSIIANEQFF. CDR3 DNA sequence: TGTGCCAGTAGTATAATCGCGAATGAGCAGTTCTTC.

CDR3 amino acids: CASSIGQLFSGNTIYF. The CDR3 bases are TGTGCCAGTAGTATTGGACAGCTCTTCTCTGGAAACACCATATATTTT. The gene calls are TRBV19 and TRBJ1-3; the D gene is possibly TRBD1 (6 bases). This CDR3 contains 16 residues. The V and J ends lost 3 bases and 0 bases respectively, with 12 bases between them. CDR1 and CDR2 from the germline V gene are LNHDA and SQIVND (reference sequence).

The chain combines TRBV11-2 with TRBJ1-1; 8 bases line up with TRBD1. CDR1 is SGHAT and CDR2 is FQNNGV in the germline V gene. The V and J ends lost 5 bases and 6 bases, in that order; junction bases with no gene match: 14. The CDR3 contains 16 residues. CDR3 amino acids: CASSPGQALITAEAFF. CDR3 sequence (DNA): TGTGCCAGCAGCCCGGGACAGGCCTTAATAACGGCTGAAGCTTTCTTT.